This is a list of T cell receptor beta chains from one sample in a study of T cell repertoires in cytomegalovirus infection. One entry per CDR3 protein, called by TCRdb with MiXCR from the reads. Altogether almost 550,000 distinct CDR3 sequences are present, approximately 15% being singletons, with the ten largest covering more than 20%. The sequenced material came from CD8+ T cells from PBMCs. Receptor source: a human donor in good health (CMV status not recorded). Some clones in this sample may be carry-over from other donors' samples. Both conserved end residues are part of each CDR3. D genes are given only for firm matches. Clone size, where shown, is once, few, many, or a class for clones that have expanded.

d_gene | abundance | j_gene | v_gene | CDR3nt | CDR3aa
TRBD2 | many | TRBJ2-3 | TRBV7-9 | TGTGCCAGCAGCTTCCAGACTAGCGGGTGGGATACGCAGTATTTT | CASSFQTSGWDTQYF
. | . | TRBJ1-1 | TRBV25-1 | TGTGCCAGCAGTGACCACGACAGTTTGAACACTGAAGCTCTCTTT | CASSDHDSLNTEALF
TRBD2 | . | TRBJ2-7 | TRBV9 | TGTGCCAGCAGCCTCAACCCCCGGACTAGCGGGAACGAGCAGTACTTC | CASSLNPRTSGNEQYF
TRBD1 | many | TRBJ2-1 | TRBV6-5 | TGTGCCAGCAGGTCAGGGGGCAATGAGCAGTTCTTC | CASRSGGNEQFF
. | many | TRBJ1-3 | TRBV7-9 | TGTGCCAGCAGCCCCCCGGAGGGTGATTCTGGAAACACCATATATTTT | CASSPPEGDSGNTIYF
TRBD1 | . | TRBJ2-3 | TRBV5-1 | TGCGCCAGCAGCTTGCGACAGGGTCGGAGAGATACGCAGTATTTT | CASSLRQGRRDTQYF
TRBD1 | many | TRBJ1-1 | TRBV7-9 | TGTGCCAGCAACCCAGGGGGGAACACTGAAGCTTTCTTT | CASNPGGNTEAFF
TRBD2 | many | TRBJ2-2 | TRBV7-9 | TGTGCCAGCAGCGGGGAGGGGCGGACGAACACCGGGGAGCTGTTTTTT | CASSGEGRTNTGELFF
. | . | TRBJ2-1 | TRBV27 | TGTGCCAGCAGCCTAGTATGGAGCTCCTACAATGAGCAGTTCTTC | CASSLVWSSYNEQFF
. | . | TRBJ1-5 | TRBV28 | TGTGCCAGCAGTTTAGCCACCCCCGACCATAGCAATCAGCCCCAGCATTTT | CASSLATPDHSNQPQHF
TRBD1 | many | TRBJ2-1 | TRBV7-6 | TGTGCCAGCAGCCGGGACAGGATCTCCTACAATGAGCAGTTCTTC | CASSRDRISYNEQFF
TRBD1 | many | TRBJ2-7 | TRBV4-1 | TGCGCCAGCAGCCAAGTGTGGACAGGGTCCGAGCAGTACTTC | CASSQVWTGSEQYF
TRBD2 | many | TRBJ2-5 | TRBV7-8 | TGTGCCAGCAGCTACAGGACTAGCGGGAGGGCCGACCAAGAGACCCAGTACTTC | CASSYRTSGRADQETQYF
TRBD2 | many | TRBJ2-1 | TRBV7-2 | TGTGCCAGCAGCTTAGAAGCGGGGGGGCCGTATGAGCAGTTCTTC | CASSLEAGGPYEQFF
TRBD2 | many | TRBJ2-3 | TRBV7-9 | TGTGCCAGCATTCCCCCCCCTAGCGGTCCCACAGATACGCAGTATTTT | CASIPPPSGPTDTQYF
TRBD1 | . | TRBJ2-7 | TRBV6-1 | TGTGCCAGCAGTGCCCTGAGACAGGGCTACGAGCAGTACTTC | CASSALRQGYEQYF
. | few | TRBJ1-1 | TRBV12-3/TRBV12-4 | TGTGCCAGCAGTCGGGGGGCTGTTAGGAACACTGAAGCTTTCTTT | CASSRGAVRNTEAFF
TRBD2 | . | TRBJ2-1 | TRBV20-1 | TGCAGTTCGGGGGGGGCTAGCGGAATAAGGGATGAGCAGTTCTTC | CSSGGASGIRDEQFF
. | . | TRBJ1-1 | TRBV27 | TGTGCCAGCAGTCCTCCGTTTTTCACTGAAGCTTTCTTT | CASSPPFFTEAFF
. | few | TRBJ1-4 | TRBV3-1 | TGTGCCAGCAGCCAAAGGGGGGCCCGTCGCGGTGAAAAACTGTTTTTT | CASSQRGARRGEKLFF
. | . | TRBJ2-3 | TRBV19 | TGTGCCAGTAGACCGGACAGGGAGGGAGCAGATACGCAGTATTTT | CASRPDREGADTQYF
. | few | TRBJ2-2 | TRBV5-6 | TGTGCCAGCAGCTTCGGTAGGGGTACGAACACCGGGGAGCTGTTTTTT | CASSFGRGTNTGELFF
. | . | TRBJ1-2 | TRBV27 | TGTGCCAGCAGGGAAGGCCTTAACTATGGCTACACCTTC | CASREGLNYGYTF
. | many | TRBJ1-4 | TRBV7-9 | TGTGCCAGCAGCTCAACCCAGGCTCCTAATGAAAAACTGTTTTTT | CASSSTQAPNEKLFF
TRBD1 | . | TRBJ1-2 | TRBV9 | TGTGCCAGCAGCGTAGTAGGGACAGGGGATGGCTACACCTTC | CASSVVGTGDGYTF
. | few | TRBJ1-5 | TRBV6-6 | TGTGCCAGCAGTTACTCTGGCAGGGGCAATCAGCCCCAGCATTTT | CASSYSGRGNQPQHF
. | . | TRBJ1-2 | TRBV7-9 | TGTGCCAGCAGCTTCTCCTCCGAAGTGGATGGCTACACCTTC | CASSFSSEVDGYTF